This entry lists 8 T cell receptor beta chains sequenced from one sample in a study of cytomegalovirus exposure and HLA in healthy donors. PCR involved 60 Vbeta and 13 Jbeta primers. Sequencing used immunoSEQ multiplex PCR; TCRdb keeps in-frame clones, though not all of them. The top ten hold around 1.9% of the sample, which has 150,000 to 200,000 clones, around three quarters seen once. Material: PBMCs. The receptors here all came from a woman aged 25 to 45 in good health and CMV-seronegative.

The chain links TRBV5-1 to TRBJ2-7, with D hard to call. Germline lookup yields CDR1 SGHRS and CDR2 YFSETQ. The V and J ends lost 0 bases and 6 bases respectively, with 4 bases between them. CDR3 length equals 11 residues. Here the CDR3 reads CASSLAGEQYF. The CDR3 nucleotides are TGCGCCAGCAGCTTGGCGGGCGAGCAGTACTTC.

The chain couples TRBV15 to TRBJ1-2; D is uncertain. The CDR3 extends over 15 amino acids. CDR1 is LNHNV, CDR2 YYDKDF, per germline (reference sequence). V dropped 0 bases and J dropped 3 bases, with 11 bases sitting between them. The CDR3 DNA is TGTGCCACCAGCAGAGACTACGCATTAGACTATGGCTACACCTTC. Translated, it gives CATSRDYALDYGYTF.

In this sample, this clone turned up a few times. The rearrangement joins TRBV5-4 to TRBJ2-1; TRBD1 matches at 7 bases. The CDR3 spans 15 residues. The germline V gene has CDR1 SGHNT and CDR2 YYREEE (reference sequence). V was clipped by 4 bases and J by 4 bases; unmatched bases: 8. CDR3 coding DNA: TGTGCCAGCAGCCTTACCGGGACAGCATACAATGAGCAGTTCTTC. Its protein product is CASSLTGTAYNEQFF.

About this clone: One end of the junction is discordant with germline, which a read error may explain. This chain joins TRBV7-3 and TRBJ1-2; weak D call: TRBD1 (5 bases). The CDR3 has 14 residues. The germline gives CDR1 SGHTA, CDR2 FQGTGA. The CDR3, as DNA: TGTGCCAGCAGTTTAAGTGCAGGGAACTATGGCTACACCTTC. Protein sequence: CASSLSAGNYGYTF.

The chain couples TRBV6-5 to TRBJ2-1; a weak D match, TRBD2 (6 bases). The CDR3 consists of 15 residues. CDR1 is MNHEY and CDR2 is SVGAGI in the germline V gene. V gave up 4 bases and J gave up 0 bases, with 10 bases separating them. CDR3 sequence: CASSFRDFSYNEQFF. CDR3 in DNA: TGTGCCAGCAGTTTCCGGGACTTCTCCTACAATGAGCAGTTCTTC.

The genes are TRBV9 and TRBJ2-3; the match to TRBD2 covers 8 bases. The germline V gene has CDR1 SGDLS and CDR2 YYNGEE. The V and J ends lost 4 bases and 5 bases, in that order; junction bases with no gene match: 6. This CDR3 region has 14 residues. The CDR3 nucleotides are TGTGCCAGCAGCCCCCGGGGGGGGATAGATACGCAGTATTTT. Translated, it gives CASSPRGGIDTQYF.

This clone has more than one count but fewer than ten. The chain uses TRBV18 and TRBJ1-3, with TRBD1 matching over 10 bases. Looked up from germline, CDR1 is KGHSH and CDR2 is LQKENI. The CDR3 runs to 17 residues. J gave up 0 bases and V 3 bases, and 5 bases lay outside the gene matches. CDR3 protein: CASSPLDRGFSGNTIYF. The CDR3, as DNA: TGTGCCAGCTCACCGCTGGACAGGGGGTTCTCTGGAAACACCATATATTTT.

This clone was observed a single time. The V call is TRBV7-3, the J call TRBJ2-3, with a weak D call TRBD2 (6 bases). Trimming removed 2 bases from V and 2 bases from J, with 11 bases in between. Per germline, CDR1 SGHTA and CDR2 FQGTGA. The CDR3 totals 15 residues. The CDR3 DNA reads TGTGCCAGCAGCTTACGACCGGGACTCACAGATACGCAGTATTTT. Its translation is CASSLRPGLTDTQYF.